This T cell receptor beta chain was profiled in a study of control samples from healthy donors and cancer patients. Some clones are missing from TCRdb's copy, which holds only in-frame ones; the method was immunoSEQ multiplex PCR. This sample yields about 54,000 clones, of which around 95% are seen a single time; about 2% belongs to the top ten. The specimen sequenced was blood. This TCR was sampled from a woman aged 25 to 39 in good health.

The CDR3 spells CAWSPGGREKLFF. The CDR3 nucleotides read TGTGCCTGGAGCCCCGGGGGGAGAGAAAAACTGTTTTTT. The V gene is TRBV30, the J gene TRBJ1-4; maybe TRBD1 (5 bases). Trimming took 3 bases from V and 8 from J, leaving 13 bases between them. Germline V lookup: CDR1 GTSNPN, CDR2 SVGIG (reference sequence). The CDR3 length is 13 residues.